The 14 T cell receptor beta chains below were found in one sample sequenced in a study of shared clonotypes between healthy human individuals. Assay used: immunoSEQ multiplex PCR; TCRdb lists only in-frame clones, some missing. This sample carries about 79,000 clones, 60% to 65% of them seen once, and the ten largest clones take around 52%. The source material was memory CD8+ T cells sorted from blood. Regarding subset: CD45RO+ cells pooled with CCR7-negative TemRA cells. The source is a man younger than 40 in good health.

V and J are TRBV21-1 and TRBJ2-7; the D call in the table, TRBD1, was not verified against the DNA. TRBV21-1 is flagged as a pseudogene. The CDR3 extends over 18 amino acids. The CDR3 here is CASSSFWLGCRDSHEQYF. For the CDR3, the DNA is TGTGCCAGCAGCTCTTTTTGGCTCGGGTGCAGGGATAGTCACGAGCAGTACTTC.

The rearrangement uses TRBV5-4 and TRBJ2-1, with 11 bases matching TRBD2. The V segment lost 3 bases and the J segment 6 bases; nucleotides outside the gene matches: 2. CDR1 and CDR2 from the germline V gene are SGHNT and YYREEE (reference sequence). The CDR3 covers 14 residues. The chain's CDR3 is CASSSLAGGNEQFF. The CDR3 DNA reads TGTGCCAGCAGCTCCCTAGCGGGAGGCAATGAGCAGTTCTTC.

The rearrangement uses TRBV6-5 and TRBJ2-7; 10 nucleotides match TRBD2. The CDR3 sequence is 15 residues long. V was pared by 6 bases and J by 4 bases, with 9 bases of the junction left unmatched. Germline CDR1 reads MNHEY; CDR2 reads SVGAGI. CDR3 residues: CASSGDSSGSYEQYF. The CDR3 coding sequence is TGTGCCAGCAGCGGCGACTCTAGCGGGAGTTACGAGCAGTACTTC.

This chain connects TRBV10-3 to TRBJ1-2; D is ambiguous. Trimming left V 11 bases short and J 8 bases short, with 21 bases between. Germline V lookup: CDR1 ENHRY, CDR2 SYGVKD. The CDR3 totals 13 residues. Written as DNA, the CDR3 is TGTGCCGCCCAGAAAAGTGGGGTAGGAGGCTACACCTTC. It encodes CAAQKSGVGGYTF.

The chain carries TRBV6-6 and TRBJ2-1; D is perhaps TRBD1 (6 bases). The length of the CDR3 is 15 residues. The germline V and J ends were trimmed by 6 bases and 0 bases, with 12 bases remaining between them. CDR1 is MNHNY, CDR2 SVGAGI, per germline (reference sequence). For the CDR3, the DNA is TGTGCCAGCAGAAAGGACAGTAGCTCCTACAATGAGCAGTTCTTC. Translated, it gives CASRKDSSSYNEQFF.

The chain uses TRBV5-6 and TRBJ2-4, with D unclear. Trimming removed 2 bases at V and 0 bases at J, with 12 bases between. The germline CDR1 and CDR2 sequences are SGHDT and YYEEEE. This CDR3 has 16 amino acids. The CDR3 loop is CASSLWAGQAKNIQYF. CDR3 nucleotide sequence: TGTGCCAGCAGCTTATGGGCCGGGCAAGCCAAAAACATTCAGTACTTC.

The J gene is TRBJ2-5, the V gene TRBV18; 12 bases are shared with TRBD2. CDR3 length: 15 amino acids. Germline values: CDR1 KGHSH, CDR2 LQKENI. Trimming removed 6 bases from V and 5 bases from J; junction bases left unmatched: 7. In nucleotides, the CDR3 is TGTGCCAGCTCGCCTAGCGGGAGGGCCGGTGAGACCCAGTACTTC. Its translation: CASSPSGRAGETQYF.

The genes are TRBV27 and TRBJ2-1; 7 positions match TRBD2. The CDR3 has 16 residues. J lost 0 bases, V lost 0 bases, and 2 bases had no gene match. Per the germline V gene, CDR1 is MNHEY and CDR2 is SMNVEV (reference sequence). The CDR3, as DNA: TGTGCCAGCAGTTTATCCGCGGGAGACTCCTACAATGAGCAGTTCTTC. Translated, it gives CASSLSAGDSYNEQFF.

This clone has just a few counts. V is TRBV6-5 and J is TRBJ2-1, with 15 bases identical to TRBD2. The V and J ends lost 6 bases and 7 bases, in that order; junction bases with no gene match: 4. CDR1 is MNHEY, CDR2 SVGAGI, per germline. CDR3 size: 15 residues. CDR3 bases: TGTGCCAGCAGCGGACTAGCGGGAGGGCAAAATGAGCAGTTCTTC. As protein: CASSGLAGGQNEQFF.

The CDR3 bases are TGTGCCAGCAGACCCGGGACAGTGAACACCGGGGAGCTGTTTTTT. This translates into CASRPGTVNTGELFF. V usage is TRBV2 and J usage is TRBJ2-2; TRBD1 agrees at 7 bases. V lost 6 bases and J lost 1; bases outside the gene matches: 5. The germline gives CDR1 SNHLY, CDR2 FYNNEI. The CDR3 runs 15 residues.

This chain links TRBV25-1 with TRBJ1-4, with a possible D match to TRBD1 (5 bases). CDR1 is MGHDK, CDR2 SYGVNS, per germline. Trimming removed 3 bases at V and 8 bases at J, with 19 bases between. The CDR3 contains 16 residues. CDR3 loop: CASSDRKGQGSEKLFF. In nucleotides, the CDR3 is TGTGCCAGCAGTGACCGAAAAGGGCAGGGTAGCGAAAAACTGTTTTTT.

The chain is built from TRBV4-1 and TRBJ2-7; 11 bases align to TRBD2. Germline V CDR1 and CDR2: MGHRA, YSYEKL. This CDR3 region has 15 residues. Trimming at V came to 4 bases and at J to 1 base, leaving 3 bases not matched to a gene. This CDR3 is CASSLGTSGSYEQYF. The CDR3 region has the DNA TGCGCCAGCAGCCTTGGGACTAGCGGTTCCTACGAGCAGTACTTC.

Concerning this clone: The sample contains more than one DNA sequence encoding this CDR3. The CDR3 loop reads CAISRDNYEQYF. CDR3 sequence (DNA): TGTGCCATCAGTCGGGACAACTACGAGCAGTACTTC. The chain has TRBV10-3 and TRBJ2-7, with TRBD1 as a possible D gene (6 bases). V shed 5 bases and J shed 3 bases, with 8 bases lying between them. This CDR3 spans 12 amino acids. Germline-derived CDR1 and CDR2 are ENHRY and SYGVKD.

As DNA, the CDR3 is TGTGCCAGCAGCTTAGGATCCGGCATCCACGAGCAGTACTTC. This codes for CASSLGSGIHEQYF. This chain joins TRBV7-9 and TRBJ2-7; no reliable D call. The ends were cut back, 1 base at V and 5 bases at J, with 12 bases in the middle. In germline, CDR1 is SEHNR, CDR2 FQNEAQ (reference sequence). The CDR3 loop spans 14 amino acids.